This T cell receptor (beta chain) was captured by sequencing in a study of blood T cell repertoires in COVID-19 (dated by TCRdb to between 2020 and 2021). For context, the study as a whole: Samples from collaborators originated in the United States, Italy and Spain and spanned both the acute and convalescent phases of COVID-19. The samples were drawn from two sources: the first 160 participants of the ongoing ImmuneRACE study, and approximately 1,300 subjects contributed by 6 global collaborators. Sample metadata almost always included a de-identified subject ID, COVID-19 status, age in years and sex. The prospective study material was composed of cDNA or gDNA derived from T cells, B-cell-depleted T cells, or PBMCs. The repertoires were made available in a free public database intended to serve as a resource for research on the immune response to SARS-CoV-2. HLA class I and class II types, where available, came from metadata supplied by the sample provider rather than from assay-based typing. Subjects who had been exposed to COVID-19, were actively infected with it, or had recovered from it provided the deeply sampled blood TCRbeta repertoires that made up the dataset.

The research as a whole found: How much clinical and demographic metadata was included differed by source and by participant, and the metadata was provided uncurated.

The germline V gene encodes CDR1 MDHEN and CDR2 SYDVKM. The CDR3 covers 14 residues, taking in both the cysteine and the phenylalanine. Of all the DNA, just the CDR3 is kept, 42 bases in frame from base 1. Deletion took 10 bases off V and 0 bases off J, with a span of 10 bases between the germline ends. The immunoSEQ Assay, a bias-controlled multiplex PCR, was used to amplify TCRbeta CDR3 regions from genomic DNA. Per the original workflow: Within the assay, amplification of reference gene primers was used to estimate how many nucleated cells each sample contained. To quantify the absolute abundance of each unique TCRbeta CDR3 rearrangement, sequence reads were collapsed and filtered. For each sample, productive Simpson clonality was calculated by taking the square root of Simpson's diversity index across productive rearrangements. Sourced from immuneACCESS, this table was stored by TCRdb with only in-frame sequences that have V and J called. A share of the clones is absent; for the studies checked, an unresolved V gene accounts for under half, and the remainder has no known explanation. The DNA gave D and trimming, while V, J and clone size come from that table. This sample holds fewer than 250,000 clones; roughly 83% were observed only once. Together, the top ten hold 2% to 3% of the sample.

Each collaborating institution followed its own protocols to collect whole blood in K2EDTA tubes. Collaborator samples were shipped for TCRbeta analysis as frozen whole blood, isolated PBMCs, or DNA extracted from either sample type. With respect to this clone: Its antigen target is currently unknown. Base qualities were left out, and no much larger clone turns up one base away.

The sample was peripheral blood. The receptor chain draws on TRBV28 and TRBJ1-6, with TRBD1 perhaps the D gene, on 6 matching bases. This clonotype was obtained from a woman in her 70s with active or convalescent COVID-19. Here is the DNA: TGTGCCATCCAGGACAGCTCCTATAATTCACCCCTCCACTTT. Its protein reads: CAIQDSSYNSPLHF.